This TCR beta chain was observed in a study of regulatory T cells in long-lasting Graves disease. Time point: newly diagnosed GD, antithyroid drugs for less than 3 months. Isolated PBMC RNA provided the starting material for the TCR library. This clonotype was detected a few times. Its specificity is unknown. V lost 4 bases and J lost 1; bases outside the gene matches: 4. Germline CDR1 and CDR2: SEHNR and FQNEAQ (reference sequence). This CDR3 comprises 15 residues. Overall study findings and caveats: With persistent disease, TRBV28, TRBJ1-2 and TRBJ2-5 were the favored segments.

Libraries of TCR beta came from iRepertoire HTBI primers plus Arm-PCR of CDR3 regions. TCRdb independently ran MiXCR on the multiplex PCR reads; one entry per CDR3 protein. The data show some 410,000 distinct CDR3 sequences, roughly 17% seen once. These data were likewise used in another study, on T cells in Graves' hyperthyroidism and ophthalmopathy. That work states: First-round RT-PCR with HTBI primers amplified the TCR CDR3 region. Within blood appeared most thyroid clonotypes that had expanded above 0.001.

The clonotype originates from a woman aged 25 to 39 with Graves disease. Sequencing was performed on peripheral blood mononuclear cells (PBMCs), taken at new diagnosis, from a patient treated with antithyroid drugs. This chain joins TRBV7-9 and TRBJ2-3; TRBD2 aligns across 8 bases. The CDR3 region has the DNA TGTGCCAGCAGCTCAGCGGGAGCGGGCACAGATACGCAGTATTTT. It translates to CASSSAGAGTDTQYF.